This record looks at one T cell receptor beta chain sequence and its context. The data belong to a study of somatic mutations in cytotoxic T cells in rheumatoid arthritis. Study as a whole: Patient blood, which was peripheral blood collected as 30 ml EDTA, was drawn right after diagnosis and before any treatment started. The flow sorting of some V beta antibody-stained T-cell populations reached nearly 100% purity, and the sorted populations included V beta1+ cells sequenced for TCRB.

Per the authors' pipeline: Patient CD8+ clones above 1% seldom matched published virus-specific TCRB sequences. TCRdb's table, derived via immunoSEQ multiplex PCR, lists solely in-frame clones and lacks some. That table gives V, J and clone size, and the DNA gave D and trimming. The data hold roughly 30,000 clones, with 75% to 85% observed a single time. This CDR3 has 15 residues. Deletions cut 2 bases from V and 4 bases from J, with 9 bases between. Germline assignment: CDR1 LNHDA and CDR2 SQIVND (reference sequence). The chain is built from TRBV19 and TRBJ2-6; D is ambiguous. Material: CD8+ T cells sorted from blood. The clonotype comes from an adult with rheumatoid arthritis. The CDR3 nucleotides are TGTGCCAGTAGTATACTCCCCCCGGGGGCCAACGTCCTGACTTTC. Translated: CASSILPPGANVLTF.